Shown below are 21 T cell receptor beta chains from a single sample sequenced in a study of blood T cell repertoires in COVID-19. Profiled with immunoSEQ multiplex PCR; TCRdb holds only in-frame clones, not every one. Found here are some 310,000 clones, roughly 84% of them singletons; the top ten hold 1%. The sequenced sample was peripheral blood. The receptor source for this set is a man aged 50 to 59 with active or convalescent COVID-19.

The chain employs TRBV28 and TRBJ2-7; TRBD2 aligns across 8 bases. The CDR3 runs to 15 residues. The J segment lost 2 bases and the V segment lost 7 bases, leaving 10 bases of the junction unmatched. Germline loops: CDR1 MDHEN, CDR2 SYDVKM. DNA of the CDR3: TGTGCCAGCAACAGCCGCTTAGCGGGGCCCTACGAGCAGTACTTC. This gives the protein CASNSRLAGPYEQYF.

In nucleotides, the CDR3 is TGTGCCAGTATGGCCCCCCCCCACGAGACCCAGTACTTC. It yields the protein CASMAPPHETQYF. V gene TRBV19 combines with J gene TRBJ2-5; no reliable D call. CDR1 is LNHDA, CDR2 SQIVND, per germline (reference sequence). The CDR3 runs to 13 residues. Trimming removed 7 bases at V and 5 bases at J, with 14 bases between.

The chain has TRBV9 and TRBJ1-1, with D perhaps TRBD1 (6 bases). The germline V and J ends were trimmed by 0 bases and 8 bases, with 11 bases remaining between them. The CDR3 is 13 amino acids. Germline CDR1 reads SGDLS; CDR2 reads YYNGEE. CDR3 loop: CASSVVVTGEAFF. The CDR3 nucleotides are TGTGCCAGCAGCGTAGTGGTCACAGGGGAAGCTTTCTTT.

The chain combines TRBV5-6 with TRBJ2-7, with 7 nucleotides matching TRBD1. Trimming cost V 1 base and J 5 bases; bases outside gene matches: 12. The CDR3 loop spans 16 amino acids. Germline assignment: CDR1 SGHDT and CDR2 YYEEEE. The CDR3: CASSLLGAQGVHEQYF. DNA of the CDR3: TGTGCCAGCAGCTTGTTGGGGGCGCAGGGGGTACACGAGCAGTACTTC.

The chain employs TRBV5-1 and TRBJ2-1; 7 bases map to TRBD1. The CDR3 is 15 residues long. V lost 0 bases, J lost 7 bases, and 7 bases stayed unmatched. Germline CDR1 reads SGHRS; CDR2 reads YFSETQ. The CDR3: CASSLVPGTDNEQFF. The CDR3 DNA sequence: TGCGCCAGCAGCTTGGTCCCTGGGACAGATAATGAGCAGTTCTTC.

This chain uses TRBV6-5 with TRBJ2-7, with TRBD1 identical over 10 bases. The CDR3 consists of 15 residues. Germline lookup yields CDR1 MNHEY and CDR2 SVGAGI. The J segment lost 3 bases and the V segment lost 6 bases, leaving 8 bases of the junction unmatched. CDR3: CASRRRDRGYYEQYF. In DNA, the CDR3 is TGTGCCAGCAGGCGCCGGGACAGGGGATACTACGAGCAGTACTTC.

DNA for the CDR3: TGTGCCAGCAGCTTATCCTGGGACAGGGGTGGCTATGGCTACACCTTC. It yields the protein CASSLSWDRGGYGYTF. The rearrangement links TRBV7-6 to TRBJ1-2; 10 positions agree with TRBD1. This CDR3 contains 16 residues. CDR1 SGHVS and CDR2 FNYEAQ come from the germline V gene. V was clipped by 2 bases and J by 4 bases; unmatched bases: 7.

This rearrangement joins TRBV28 to TRBJ2-3; possibly TRBD2 for D (5 bases). V gave up 8 bases and J gave up 1 base, with 19 bases separating them. CDR3 length equals 16 residues. Per germline, CDR1 MDHEN and CDR2 SYDVKM. This CDR3 is CASVGAPKWGTDTQYF. The CDR3 nucleotides read TGTGCCAGCGTGGGAGCCCCCAAGTGGGGCACAGATACGCAGTATTTT.

The rearrangement links TRBV7-9 to TRBJ1-1, with D possibly TRBD1 on 5 matching bases. The CDR3 runs to 13 residues. V gave up 3 bases and J gave up 5 bases, with 10 bases separating them. CDR1 and CDR2 from the germline V gene are SEHNR and FQNEAQ (reference sequence). The DNA for the CDR3 is TGTGCCAGCAGCTTCGGGGGGAGGACTGAAGCTTTCTTT. Translated, it gives CASSFGGRTEAFF.

V is TRBV9 and J is TRBJ1-2; tentative D call: TRBD1 (6 bases). The V and J ends lost 0 bases and 2 bases respectively, with 17 bases between them. The CDR3 contains 17 residues. Germline V gene sequence: CDR1 SGDLS, CDR2 YYNGEE. The CDR3 reads CASSVGDRVTGNYGYTF. The CDR3 nucleotides are TGTGCCAGCAGCGTAGGGGACCGCGTAACAGGGAACTATGGCTACACCTTC.

The chain uses TRBV2 and TRBJ2-7, with 10 positions matching TRBD1. The CDR3 runs to 16 residues. Germline lookup yields CDR1 SNHLY and CDR2 FYNNEI. The ends lost 4 bases at V and 2 bases at J; junction bases unmatched: 8. In nucleotides, the CDR3 is TGTGCCAGCAGTGGGACAGGGGGTACCTCTCCCTACGAGCAGTACTTC. Translating gives CASSGTGGTSPYEQYF.

This rearrangement joins TRBV19 to TRBJ1-2; D remains ambiguous. The CDR3 is made up of 14 amino acids. Germline CDR1 reads LNHDA; CDR2 reads SQIVND (reference sequence). With 1 base removed from V and 4 bases from J, the gap between germline ends came to 10 bases. The CDR3 DNA follows: TGTGCCAGTAGTATAGCCCATCCAGGCTATGGCTACACCTTC. This encodes CASSIAHPGYGYTF. Full variable domain (remainder filled in from reference TRBV19 and TRBJ1-2): DGGITQSPKYLFRKEGQNVTLSCEQNLNHDAMYWYRQDPGQGLRLIYYSQIVNDFQKGDIAEGYSVSREKKESFPLTVTSAQKNPTAFYLCASSIAHPGYGYTFGSGTRLTVV.

This clone showed up just once. The V call is TRBV19, the J call TRBJ1-5, with 9 bases matching TRBD1. The germline CDR1 and CDR2 sequences are LNHDA and SQIVND (reference sequence). The CDR3 has 16 residues. Trimming took 4 bases from V and 5 from J; bases not matched to a gene: 9. The CDR3 nucleotides read TGTGCCAGTAGTACCCGCCAACAGGGGGCCTATCAGCCCCAGCATTTT. Translated, it gives CASSTRQQGAYQPQHF.

V and J are TRBV6-5 and TRBJ2-1; D may be TRBD2 (5 bases). The V end lost 7 bases, the J end lost 1 base, and 14 bases lay between the germline ends. CDR1 is MNHEY, CDR2 SVGAGI, per germline. This CDR3 is 15 amino acids long. CDR3 region: CASTRLLGSYNEQFF. In nucleotides, the CDR3 is TGTGCCAGCACCCGACTACTTGGGTCCTACAATGAGCAGTTCTTC.

The V call is TRBV5-1, the J call TRBJ1-6; 8 bases map to TRBD1. Germline V gene data show CDR1 as SGHRS and CDR2 as YFSETQ. The CDR3 is 17 residues long. V lost 0 bases and J lost 2; bases outside the gene matches: 4. The CDR3 is CASSLGAGGTYNSPLHF. The CDR3 DNA reads TGCGCCAGCAGCTTGGGGGCAGGGGGCACCTATAATTCACCCCTCCACTTT.

The chain links TRBV7-2 to TRBJ1-2; a weak D match, TRBD1 (5 bases). Trimming removed 0 bases at V and 8 bases at J, with 10 bases between. Germline lookup yields CDR1 SGHTA and CDR2 FQGNSA. The CDR3 spans 13 residues. The chain's CDR3 is CASSLAGGRGYTF. CDR3 in DNA: TGTGCCAGCAGCTTAGCGGGGGGAAGGGGCTACACCTTC.

This sequence joins TRBV7-2 and TRBJ1-6, with a tentative D call TRBD1 (5 bases). The CDR3 totals 14 residues. Germline CDR1 and CDR2: SGHTA and FQGNSA. V lost 3 bases and J 10 bases, leaving 13 bases between the germline ends. The CDR3 region is CASSFQTAPSPLHF. Here the CDR3 DNA reads TGTGCCAGCAGCTTCCAGACAGCACCGTCACCCCTCCACTTT.

The rearrangement links TRBV12-5 to TRBJ2-1; 9 bases agree with TRBD1. The CDR3 is 14 residues long. V shed 4 bases, J shed 8 bases, and the junction held 6 bases outside the gene matches. CDR1 LGHNT and CDR2 FRNRAP come from the germline V gene. In nucleotides, the CDR3 is TGTGCTAGTGGTTGGCGGACAGGGGAGGATGAGCAGTTCTTC. Protein product: CASGWRTGEDEQFF.

The chain is built from TRBV4-3 and TRBJ2-1; perhaps TRBD2 as D (6 bases). The CDR3 consists of 14 residues. Looked up from germline, CDR1 is LGHNA and CDR2 is YSLEER. V dropped 0 bases and J dropped 4 bases, with 7 bases sitting between them. This CDR3 is CASSQDRGYNEQFF. For the CDR3, the DNA is TGCGCCAGCAGCCAAGATCGGGGGTACAATGAGCAGTTCTTC.

The rearrangement links TRBV29-1 to TRBJ2-3, with 8 bases matching TRBD1. The J segment lost 1 base and the V segment lost 6 bases, leaving 6 bases of the junction unmatched. This CDR3 region has 14 residues. Germline CDR1 reads SQVTM; CDR2 reads ANQGSEA. The CDR3 spells CSVTTGGGTDTQYF. Here the CDR3 DNA reads TGCAGCGTGACTACAGGGGGAGGCACAGATACGCAGTATTTT.

The chain recombines TRBV3-1 (or the pseudogene TRBV3-2) with TRBJ1-2; D unresolved. Trimming took off 2 bases at V and 3 bases at J, with 10 bases between the two ends. The CDR3 is made up of 14 amino acids. The V gene's germline CDR1 is LGHDT and CDR2 YNNKEL (reference sequence). The CDR3 is CASSQRGRHYGYTF. DNA for the CDR3: TGTGCCAGCAGCCAACGGGGTCGGCACTATGGCTACACCTTC.